Each of the 20 T cell receptor beta chains below was sequenced from the same sample in a study of monozygotic twins with inflammatory bowel disease. Each CDR3 protein gets one entry in TCRdb, which reprocessed the 5' RACE reads and gives no DNA. The sample's table shows some 170,000 distinct CDR3 sequences. Specimen: blood. These receptors came from a human donor with ulcerative colitis or Crohn's disease, or a healthy co-twin of an affected twin (not recorded which).

This sequence joins TRBV7-9 and TRBJ2-5; TCRdb indicates TRBD1, and absent DNA this call remains unverified. In germline, CDR1 is SEHNR, CDR2 FQNEAQ (reference sequence). The CDR3 has 13 amino acids. This CDR3 is CASSRTGSETQYF.

The chain links TRBV4-3 to TRBJ1-1; the TCRdb D gene call, TRBD1, has no DNA to confirm it. This CDR3 spans 13 amino acids. Germline V gives CDR1 LGHNA, CDR2 YSLEER. CDR3: CASSQDGGGAAFF.

V is TRBV11-3 and J is TRBJ2-3; TCRdb lists TRBD1, though no DNA is available to test this call. Germline lookup yields CDR1 SGHNT and CDR2 YENEEA. The CDR3 contains 15 residues. The CDR3 region is CASSARTGATDTQYF.

The chain employs TRBV29-1 and TRBJ2-1. The CDR3 covers 14 residues. The germline CDR1 and CDR2 sequences are SQVTM and ANQGSEA. CDR3: CSVDLNALGNEQFF.

This rearrangement joins TRBV5-5 to TRBJ2-7; checking the TCRdb D call of TRBD2 is not possible without DNA. The germline CDR1 and CDR2 sequences are SGHKS and YYEKEE (reference sequence). The CDR3 is 16 residues long. The CDR3 loop is CASSFHSGREGNEQYF.

By frequency, this clonotype registers medium-sized. The rearrangement joins TRBV20-1 to TRBJ1-5; the D call of TRBD1 rests on TCRdb alone, since no DNA is present to check it. The CDR3 consists of 15 residues. CDR1 and CDR2 from the germline V gene are DFQATT and SNEGSKA (reference sequence). CDR3 in amino acids: CSARDLGTDNQPQHF.

This CDR3 is CASSTGTVLHNGYTF. This sequence joins TRBV6-1 and TRBJ1-2; TCRdb designates TRBD1, a call that cannot be tested without DNA. This CDR3 contains 15 residues. Germline V gives CDR1 MNHNS, CDR2 SASEGT.

The gene calls are TRBV20-1 and TRBJ2-1; the TRBD2 assignment by TCRdb is unverifiable without DNA. The CDR3 length is 15 residues. Per germline, CDR1 DFQATT and CDR2 SNEGSKA (reference sequence). The CDR3 reads CSALRASGGYNEQFF.

This chain joins TRBV6-5 and TRBJ1-6. Germline CDR1 is MNHEY and CDR2 is SVGAGI. The CDR3 has 14 amino acids. This chain's CDR3 is CASSNRALGSPLHF.

The chain recombines TRBV2 with TRBJ2-2; as DNA is missing, the TRBD1 call by TCRdb cannot be tested. Germline V gives CDR1 SNHLY, CDR2 FYNNEI. This CDR3 contains 14 residues. CDR3 in amino acids: CASSGGTATGELFF.

V and J are TRBV27 and TRBJ2-5; TCRdb lists TRBD1, though no DNA is available to test this call. Germline CDR1 is MNHEY and CDR2 is SMNVEV (reference sequence). This CDR3 contains 13 residues. This chain's CDR3 is CASSLRGGETQYF.

The gene calls are TRBV20-1 and TRBJ2-7; the D gene TCRdb calls, TRBD2, cannot be checked with no DNA. Germline V lookup: CDR1 DFQATT, CDR2 SNEGSKA (reference sequence). The CDR3 has 17 residues. CDR3 protein: CSARGLAGPSGAYEQYF.

This chain uses TRBV20-1 with TRBJ1-5; TCRdb reports TRBD1, a call that lacks DNA to check it against. Germline CDR1 is DFQATT and CDR2 is SNEGSKA (reference sequence). The length of the CDR3 is 18 residues. The CDR3 protein is CSARDLGQGLRGYQPQHF.

V usage is TRBV28 and J usage is TRBJ2-4; the D gene TCRdb calls, TRBD1, cannot be checked with no DNA. The CDR3 is made up of 17 amino acids. Per the germline V gene, CDR1 is MDHEN and CDR2 is SYDVKM. CDR3 region: CASSLGGVSLGKNIQYF.

The V and J genes are TRBV12-3 or TRBV12-4 and TRBJ1-2. The CDR3 sequence is 14 residues long. The CDR3 sequence is CASSFDSGRNGYTF.

The chain employs TRBV5-1 and TRBJ1-6; with no DNA, the TCRdb D assignment of TRBD1 cannot be verified. Germline CDR1 and CDR2: SGHRS and YFSETQ. The CDR3 contains 15 residues. CDR3 region: CASSVDRADGSPLHF.

V is TRBV27 and J is TRBJ2-7; TCRdb returns TRBD1, unconfirmable since there is no DNA. Per the germline V gene, CDR1 is MNHEY and CDR2 is SMNVEV (reference sequence). This CDR3 region has 12 residues. The CDR3 reads CATRDRSYEQYF.

The CDR3 sequence: CASRLAGGPRNEQFF. The chain combines TRBV5-4 with TRBJ2-1; absent DNA, TCRdb's TRBD2 call cannot be checked. Germline loops: CDR1 SGHNT, CDR2 YYREEE (reference sequence). CDR3 length: 15 amino acids.

The chain links TRBV5-1 to TRBJ1-1; TCRdb indicates TRBD1, and absent DNA this call remains unverified. The CDR3 is 15 residues long. CDR1 and CDR2 (germline): SGHRS, YFSETQ. The chain's CDR3 is CASSPDRGRNTEAFF.

CDR3: CASSSRRGYNEQFF. V is TRBV7-6 and J is TRBJ2-1; lacking DNA, the TRBD1 call made by TCRdb goes unchecked. The CDR3 is 14 amino acids. CDR1 and CDR2 from the germline V gene are SGHVS and FNYEAQ.